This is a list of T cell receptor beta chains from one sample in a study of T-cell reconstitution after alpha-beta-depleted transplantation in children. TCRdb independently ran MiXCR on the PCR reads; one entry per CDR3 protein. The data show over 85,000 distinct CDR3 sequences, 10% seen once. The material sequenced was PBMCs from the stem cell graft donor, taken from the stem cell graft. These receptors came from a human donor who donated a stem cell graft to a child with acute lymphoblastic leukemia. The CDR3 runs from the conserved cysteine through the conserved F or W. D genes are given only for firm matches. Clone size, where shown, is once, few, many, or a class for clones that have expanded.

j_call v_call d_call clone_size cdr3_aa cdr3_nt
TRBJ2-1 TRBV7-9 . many CATRGRGATYNEQFF TGTGCCACCAGGGGGCGGGGGGCCACCTACAATGAGCAGTTCTTC
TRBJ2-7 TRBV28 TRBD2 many CASSLGREPFLF TGTGCCAGCAGTTTGGGGCGGGAGCCGTTTCTCTTC
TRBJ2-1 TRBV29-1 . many CSVLEGTREQFF TGCAGCGTATTAGAGGGGACTCGGGAGCAGTTCTTC
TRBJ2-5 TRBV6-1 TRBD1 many CASSANRGRTETQYF TGTGCCAGCAGTGCAAACAGGGGACGGACGGAGACCCAGTACTTC
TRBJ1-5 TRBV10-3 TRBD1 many CAIGGDKTGGGQPQHF TGTGCCATCGGGGGGGATAAGACAGGGGGCGGTCAGCCCCAGCATTTT
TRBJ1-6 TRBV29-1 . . CSIWEGRSLHF TGCAGTATCTGGGAGGGTCGATCTCTCCACTTT
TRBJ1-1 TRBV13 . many CASSRSRSTEAFF TGTGCCAGCAGCCGCTCAAGGAGCACTGAAGCTTTCTTT
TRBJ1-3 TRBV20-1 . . CSARDPGSLRNTIYF TGCAGTGCTAGAGATCCAGGATCACTTCGAAACACCATATATTTT
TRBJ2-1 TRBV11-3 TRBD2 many CASSLSYPTGTSGGNEQFF TGTGCCAGCAGCTTATCCTACCCAACAGGGACTAGCGGGGGGAATGAGCAGTTCTTC
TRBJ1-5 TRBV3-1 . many CASSQDSGRDSNQPQHF TGTGCCAGCAGCCAAGATAGTGGAAGGGATAGCAATCAGCCCCAGCATTTT
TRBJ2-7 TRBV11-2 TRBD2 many CASSPRTSGRANYEQYF TGTGCCAGCAGCCCCCGGACTAGCGGGAGGGCCAACTACGAGCAGTACTTC
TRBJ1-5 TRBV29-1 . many CSVGGGGNQPQHF TGCAGCGTCGGAGGGGGGGGCAATCAGCCCCAGCATTTT
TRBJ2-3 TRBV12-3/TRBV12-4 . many CASSFRSGDTQYF TGTGCCAGCAGTTTCAGGAGCGGAGATACGCAGTATTTT
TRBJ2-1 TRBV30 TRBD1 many CAWRGGPSYNEQFF TGTGCCTGGAGAGGGGGCCCTTCCTACAATGAGCAGTTCTTC
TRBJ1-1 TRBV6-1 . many CASARGVTNTEAFF TGTGCCAGCGCAAGAGGGGTTACGAACACTGAAGCTTTCTTT
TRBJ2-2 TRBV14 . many CASRRQNTGELFF TGTGCCAGCAGGCGACAGAACACCGGGGAGCTGTTTTTT
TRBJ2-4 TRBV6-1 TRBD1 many CASSRQGRDIQYF TGTGCCAGCAGTCGACAGGGTAGGGACATTCAGTACTTC
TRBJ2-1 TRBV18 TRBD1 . CASSPRAGGLSDEQFF TGTGCCAGCTCACCACGGGCAGGGGGTTTGAGCGATGAGCAGTTCTTC
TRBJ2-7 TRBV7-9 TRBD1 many CASGRDRGIHYEQYF TGTGCCAGTGGAAGAGACAGGGGGATTCATTACGAGCAGTACTTC
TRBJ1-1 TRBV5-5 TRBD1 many CASSRMTGGLTEAFF TGTGCCAGCAGCCGGATGACAGGGGGCCTCACTGAAGCTTTCTTT
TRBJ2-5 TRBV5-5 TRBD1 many CASSLEGGRGETQYF TGTGCCAGCAGCTTGGAAGGGGGCAGGGGAGAGACCCAGTACTTC
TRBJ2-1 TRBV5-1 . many CASFLTSGHSYNEQFF TGCGCCAGCTTCCTTACTTCGGGACACTCCTACAATGAGCAGTTCTTC
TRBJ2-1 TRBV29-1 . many CSVATSSYNEQFF TGCAGCGTTGCCACTAGCTCCTACAATGAGCAGTTCTTC
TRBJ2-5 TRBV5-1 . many CASSGGPKETQYF TGCGCCAGCAGTGGGGGTCCGAAGGAGACCCAGTACTTC
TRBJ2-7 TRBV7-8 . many CASSLALDTTYEQYF TGTGCCAGCAGCTTAGCCCTTGACACAACCTACGAGCAGTACTTC
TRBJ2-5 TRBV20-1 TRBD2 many CSAGLAGGRIETQYF TGCAGTGCCGGACTAGCGGGAGGTCGGATAGAGACCCAGTACTTC
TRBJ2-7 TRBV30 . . CAWSVRPLGRSYEQYF TGTGCCTGGAGTGTACGCCCCCTTGGACGCTCCTACGAGCAGTACTTC
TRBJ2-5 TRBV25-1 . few CASSGPGVRGQFLETQYF TGTGCCAGCAGTGGGCCCGGGGTTCGCGGACAATTTTTAGAGACCCAGTACTTC
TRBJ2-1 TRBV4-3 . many CASSHRSSYNEQFF TGCGCCAGCAGCCACAGGAGCTCCTACAATGAGCAGTTCTTC
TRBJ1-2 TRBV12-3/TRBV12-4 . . CASSLPRANGYTF TGTGCCAGCAGTTTGCCCCGGGCCAATGGCTACACCTTC
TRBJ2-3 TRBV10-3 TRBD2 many CASQRGANTDTQYF TGTGCCAGCCAGCGGGGAGCGAACACAGATACGCAGTATTTT
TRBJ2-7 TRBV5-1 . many CASSLDYEQYF TGTGCCAGCAGCTTAGACTACGAGCAGTACTTC
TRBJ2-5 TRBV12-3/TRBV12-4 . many CASSLLRGETQYF TGTGCCAGCAGTTTACTTCGTGGGGAGACCCAGTACTTC
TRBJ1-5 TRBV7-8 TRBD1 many CASSLPDRDGGNQPQHF TGTGCCAGCAGCTTACCGGACAGGGATGGGGGCAATCAGCCCCAGCATTTT
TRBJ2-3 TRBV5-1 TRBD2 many CASSLVAGEGTDTQYF TGCGCCAGCAGCTTGGTGGCGGGAGAGGGCACAGATACGCAGTATTTT
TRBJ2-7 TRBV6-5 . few CASSYDDSSYEQYF TGTGCCAGCAGTTACGACGACAGCTCCTACGAGCAGTACTTC
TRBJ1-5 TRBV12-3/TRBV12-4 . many CASSLARSLGDQPQHF TGTGCCAGCAGTTTAGCGAGGAGTTTGGGGGATCAGCCCCAGCATTTT
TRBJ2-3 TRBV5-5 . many CASSLVPDTDTQYF TGTGCCAGCAGCTTGGTGCCCGACACAGATACGCAGTATTTT
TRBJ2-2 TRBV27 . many CASSSRLGELFF TGTGCCAGCAGTTCCAGACTCGGGGAGCTGTTTTTT
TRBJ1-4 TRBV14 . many CASSRGIPNEKLFF TGTGCCAGCAGCCGAGGAATCCCCAATGAAAAACTGTTTTTT
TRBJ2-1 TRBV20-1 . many CSARDPVNIHEQFF TGCAGTGCTAGAGATCCAGTTAATATCCATGAGCAGTTCTTC
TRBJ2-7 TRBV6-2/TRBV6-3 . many CASSLDGGYEQYF TGTGCCAGCAGCCTAGATGGGGGCTACGAGCAGTACTTC
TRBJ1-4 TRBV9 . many CASSPRGRTNEKLFF TGTGCCAGCAGCCCCCGGGGAAGAACTAATGAAAAACTGTTTTTT
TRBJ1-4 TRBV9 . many CASASAGVEKLFF TGTGCCAGCGCCTCCGCGGGGGTCGAAAAACTGTTTTTT
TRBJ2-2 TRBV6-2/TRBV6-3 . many CASSTKRAGELFF TGTGCCAGCAGCACCAAGAGAGCCGGGGAGCTGTTTTTT
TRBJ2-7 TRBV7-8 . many CASSLRQTDLGAEQYF TGTGCCAGCAGCTTACGGCAGACGGACCTGGGGGCCGAGCAGTACTTC
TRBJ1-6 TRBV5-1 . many CASSPGPSSPNSPLHF TGCGCCAGCAGCCCTGGGCCCTCATCCCCAAATTCACCCCTCCACTTT
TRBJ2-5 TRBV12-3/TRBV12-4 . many CASSLNQHKETQYF TGTGCCAGCAGTTTGAACCAGCACAAAGAGACCCAGTACTTC
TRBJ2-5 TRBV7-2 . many CASSGDNGRTQYF TGTGCCAGCAGCGGGGACAACGGGCGGACCCAGTACTTC